These 4 T cell receptor beta chains were all obtained from the same sample, sequenced in a study of beta chain features in type 1 diabetes. Study outcomes and limitations: Shorter TCRB CDR3s, moderately but significantly so, were found in Type 1 diabetes patients in all four CD4+ subsets.

What these receptors recognize is not known. The investigators reverse transcribed all of the isolated RNA, so they sequenced expressed TCRB transcripts. TCRdb's table, derived via immunoSEQ multiplex PCR, lists solely in-frame clones and lacks some. The data show about 660,000 clones, with roughly an eighth seen just once and approximately 0.042% held by the top ten. Sequencing was performed on naive CD4+ T cells from blood. The source is a man aged 18 to 35 with type 1 diabetes.

A remark on this clone: In the same sample, other DNA sequences code for this CDR3. The CDR3 DNA reads as TGTGCCAGCAGTTACTCAGGGAGCTATGGCTACACCTTC. Amino acids: CASSYSGSYGYTF. V is TRBV6-5 and J is TRBJ1-2; D is ambiguous. The CDR3 runs 13 residues. In germline, CDR1 is MNHEY, CDR2 SVGAGI. Trimming shortened V by 0 bases and J by 4 bases, and 6 bases separated the two germline ends.

This clone was observed a few times. This chain connects TRBV7-9 to TRBJ2-7; TRBD2 aligns across 9 bases. This CDR3 spans 15 amino acids. Germline CDR1 reads SEHNR; CDR2 reads FQNEAQ (reference sequence). V gave up 1 base and J gave up 3 bases; unmatched junction bases: 4. The CDR3 spells CASSLVGSGGYEQYF. The CDR3, as DNA: TGTGCCAGCAGCTTAGTTGGTAGCGGGGGCTACGAGCAGTACTTC.

This chain links TRBV6-5 with TRBJ2-7, with 11 bases lining up with TRBD1. This CDR3 is 15 amino acids long. Losses at the gene ends were 2 bases for V and 2 bases for J; bases not matched to a gene: 2. Germline assignment: CDR1 MNHEY and CDR2 SVGAGI. CDR3 in amino acids: CASSYVGQGAYEQYF. For the CDR3, the DNA is TGTGCCAGCAGTTACGTGGGACAGGGGGCCTACGAGCAGTACTTC.

The J gene is TRBJ1-5, the V gene TRBV6-6; D is ambiguous. V dropped 5 bases and J dropped 3 bases, with 8 bases sitting between them. This CDR3 has 13 residues. Germline values: CDR1 MNHNY, CDR2 SVGAGI (reference sequence). The CDR3 nucleotides are TGTGCCAGCAGTGGACGGATCAATCAGCCCCAGCATTTT. The encoded protein is CASSGRINQPQHF.